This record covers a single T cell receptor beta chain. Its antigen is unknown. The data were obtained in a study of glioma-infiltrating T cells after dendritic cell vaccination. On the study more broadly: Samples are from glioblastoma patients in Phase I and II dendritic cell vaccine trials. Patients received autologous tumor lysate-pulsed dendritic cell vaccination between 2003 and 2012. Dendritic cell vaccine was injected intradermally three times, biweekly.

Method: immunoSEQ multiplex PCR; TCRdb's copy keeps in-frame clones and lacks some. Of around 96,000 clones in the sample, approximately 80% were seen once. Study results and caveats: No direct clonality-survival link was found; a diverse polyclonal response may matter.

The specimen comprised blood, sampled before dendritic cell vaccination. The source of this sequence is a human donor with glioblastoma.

The CDR3 region is CASSLVGQAEQYF. The CDR3 DNA is TGTGCCAGCAGCTTAGTGGGCCAGGCCGAGCAGTACTTC. This chain joins TRBV11-2 and TRBJ2-7; no reliable D call. Between the trimmed V and J ends, which lost 1 base and 6 bases, there was a span of 10 bases. The CDR3 consists of 13 residues. Germline CDR1 reads SGHAT; CDR2 reads FQNNGV.